A selection of T cell receptor beta chains follows, all from one sample in a study of blood T cell repertoires in COVID-19. Some clones are missing from TCRdb's copy, which holds only in-frame ones; the method was immunoSEQ multiplex PCR. The top ten hold 4.3% of the sample, which has 210,000 or so clones, 75% to 85% seen once. The source material was PBMCs or T cells enriched from blood (not recorded which). Receptors were obtained from a young man with acute COVID-19. Each CDR3 is given with its conserved first and last residue. Fields, in order: V gene, clone size, J gene, D gene, CDR3 DNA, CDR3 protein. D genes are given only for firm matches. Not every row has a clone size; where given, it reads once, few, many or a size class.

>TRBV7-9|.|TRBJ2-1|.
TGTGCCAGCATGGCGGGGAACAATGAGCAGTTCTTC
CASMAGNNEQFF
>TRBV19|.|TRBJ1-5|TRBD1
TGTGCCAGTAGTATGCCCGACAGGGGTTGGAGTTATAGCAATCAGCCCCAGCATTTT
CASSMPDRGWSYSNQPQHF
>TRBV29-1|.|TRBJ2-2|.
TGCAGCGTTACACAGGTGACCGGGGAGCTGTTTTTT
CSVTQVTGELFF
>TRBV5-1|.|TRBJ1-1|TRBD1
TGCGCCAGCAGCTTCCTATCCCGACAGGGCACTGAAGCTTTCTTT
CASSFLSRQGTEAFF
>TRBV9|.|TRBJ2-5|.
TGTGCCAGCAGCCCCCGGGTCGACCTCCGGGAGACCCAGTACTTC
CASSPRVDLRETQYF
>TRBV4-1|.|TRBJ2-1|TRBD2
TGCGCCAGCAGCCAGGGGACTAGCGGGGCCTACAATGAGCAGTTCTTC
CASSQGTSGAYNEQFF
>TRBV19|.|TRBJ2-2|.
TGTGCCAGTAGTCTCGTTGCAGGCAACACCGGGGAGCTGTTTTTT
CASSLVAGNTGELFF
>TRBV28|.|TRBJ1-1|.
TGTGCCAGCAGTTTCACAAGGACAAACACTGAAGCTTTCTTT
CASSFTRTNTEAFF
>TRBV6-5|.|TRBJ1-6|.
TGTGCCAGCAGTACAATCCTAGACTGGAATTCACCCCTCCACTTT
CASSTILDWNSPLHF
>TRBV14|.|TRBJ2-2|TRBD1
TGTGCCAGCAGGACAGGGAATGTGGGGGAGCTGTTTTTT
CASRTGNVGELFF
>TRBV10-3|.|TRBJ2-7|TRBD1
TGTGCCACGCTAGCCGGACAGGGCTCCTACGAGCAGTACTTC
CATLAGQGSYEQYF
>TRBV19|once|TRBJ1-6|.
TGTGCCAGTAGTATAGGGAAAAGTAGGAACTACAATTCACCCCTCCACTTT
CASSIGKSRNYNSPLHF
>TRBV2|.|TRBJ1-5|TRBD1
TGTGCCAGCAGTGAATTTCCGGGACAGGGTATGGGGAGCAATCAGCCCCAGCATTTT
CASSEFPGQGMGSNQPQHF
>TRBV12-3/TRBV12-4|.|TRBJ1-1|.
TGTGCCAGCAGTTTCTCTGGAGTCACTGAAGCTTTCTTT
CASSFSGVTEAFF
>TRBV19|.|TRBJ1-5|TRBD1
TGTGCCAGTACAAGGGGGCTTAGCAATCAGCCCCAGCATTTT
CASTRGLSNQPQHF
>TRBV19|.|TRBJ1-1|.
TGTGCCACCATAGGCCGGAGGAACACTGAAGCTTTCTTT
CATIGRRNTEAFF
>TRBV6-4|.|TRBJ2-3|TRBD1
TGTGCCAGCAGTGAGGGACAGAGACCCACAGATACGCAGTATTTT
CASSEGQRPTDTQYF
>TRBV6-1|.|TRBJ1-3|TRBD1
TGTGCCAGCAGTGAAGCGCTTAGGGACAGATCTTATTTTAGCTCTGGAAACACCATATATTTT
CASSEALRDRSYFSSGNTIYF
>TRBV2|.|TRBJ1-4|.
TGTGCCAGCAGTGAACAGATTAATGAAAAACTGTTTTTT
CASSEQINEKLFF
>TRBV6-5|.|TRBJ1-1|TRBD1
TGTGCCAGCGGACAGGGGAACACTGAAGCTTTCTTT
CASGQGNTEAFF
>TRBV25-1|.|TRBJ1-1|.
TGTGCCAGCAAGGAGGGGAAGAACACTGAAGCTTTCTTT
CASKEGKNTEAFF
>TRBV5-4|.|TRBJ1-6|.
TGTGCCAGCAGCCGTGACCGGGGGGGAACGAATTCACCCCTCCACTTT
CASSRDRGGTNSPLHF